This T cell receptor beta chain was sequenced in a study of OX40 agonist ivuxolimab in advanced cancers. Study as a whole: Those enrolled were 82.7% male, with a mean age of around 55 years and ages from about 20 to 80.

The table came from immunoSEQ multiplex PCR; TCRdb's copy has only in-frame clones and leaves some out. Of around 54,000 clones in the sample, around 93% were seen once. Findings and limits, study-wide: Clonal expansion was seen in CD4+ and CD8+ blood T cells by week 6 at 0.1 to 3.0 mg/kg.

Turning to this clone: What it binds is not known.

Germline V gene lookup returns CDR1 MNHEY and CDR2 SVGAGI. V trimming: 4 bases; J trimming: 5 bases; junction bases outside the gene matches: 5. The length of the CDR3 is 15 residues. Autoimmune disease history or systemic immunosuppression disqualified patients. At baseline, cycle 4 day 1, and cycle 7 day 1, blood was sampled. Here the sequenced sample was CD4+ or CD8+ T cells sorted from blood, taken in a trial of the OX40 agonist ivuxolimab. The V gene is TRBV6-5, the J gene TRBJ2-3; 11 bases are a match to TRBD1. The sequence came from an adult with an advanced solid tumor such as melanoma, head and neck, liver or kidney cancer. CDR3 DNA: TGTGCCAGCAGTTGGACAGGGGGCTTGGTAGATACGCAGTATTTT. Translated, it gives CASSWTGGLVDTQYF.